The clone carrying this T cell receptor (beta chain) came up a few times. Its antigen is undetermined. The germline gene is not matched at one end of the junction; a read error may be the cause. The sample originates from a study of T-cell memory formation after mild COVID-19. Sample barcodes and UMIs were carried by the TCR alpha and TCR beta cDNA libraries that 5'RACE generated with constant-segment primers. TCRdb processed the 5' RACE reads anew with MiXCR; each CDR3 protein has one entry. The sample carries tens of thousands of distinct CDR3 sequences, 28% recorded once. General study findings and limits: Still unconfirmed is whether the second-wave clones peaking on day 37 recognized SARS-CoV-2. Pre-infection memory contained some responding clones, which suggested that cross-reactive memory had joined.

CDR1 and CDR2 (germline): SGHVS, FQNEAQ. The CDR3 runs 12 residues. This receptor was taken from a man between 18 and 29 years old who had mild COVID-19 (a few samples of this study predate the infection). Cell type and time point are not known. V usage is TRBV7-8 and J usage is TRBJ2-3; D is undetermined. The sequenced sample consisted of PBMCs or a T cell subset sorted from them (not recorded which). The CDR3 here is CASSSKAIDLNF. In DNA, the CDR3 is TGTGCCAGCAGCTCTAAGGCCATTGATTTGAATTTT.